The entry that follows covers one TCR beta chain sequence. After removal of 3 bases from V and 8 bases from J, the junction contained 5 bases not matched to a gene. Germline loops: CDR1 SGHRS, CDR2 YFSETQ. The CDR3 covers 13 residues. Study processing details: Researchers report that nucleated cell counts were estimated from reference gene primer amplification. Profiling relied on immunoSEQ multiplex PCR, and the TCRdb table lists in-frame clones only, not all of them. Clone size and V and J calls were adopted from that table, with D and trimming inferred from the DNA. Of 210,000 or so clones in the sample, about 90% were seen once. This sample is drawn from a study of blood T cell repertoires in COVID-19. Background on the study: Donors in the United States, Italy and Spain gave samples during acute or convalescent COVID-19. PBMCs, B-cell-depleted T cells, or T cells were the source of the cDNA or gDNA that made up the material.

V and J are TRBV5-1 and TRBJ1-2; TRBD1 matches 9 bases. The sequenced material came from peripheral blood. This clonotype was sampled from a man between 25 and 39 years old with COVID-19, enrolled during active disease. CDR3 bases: TGCGCCAGCAGCTACACAGGGGGCAGCGGCTACACCTTC. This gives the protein CASSYTGGSGYTF.